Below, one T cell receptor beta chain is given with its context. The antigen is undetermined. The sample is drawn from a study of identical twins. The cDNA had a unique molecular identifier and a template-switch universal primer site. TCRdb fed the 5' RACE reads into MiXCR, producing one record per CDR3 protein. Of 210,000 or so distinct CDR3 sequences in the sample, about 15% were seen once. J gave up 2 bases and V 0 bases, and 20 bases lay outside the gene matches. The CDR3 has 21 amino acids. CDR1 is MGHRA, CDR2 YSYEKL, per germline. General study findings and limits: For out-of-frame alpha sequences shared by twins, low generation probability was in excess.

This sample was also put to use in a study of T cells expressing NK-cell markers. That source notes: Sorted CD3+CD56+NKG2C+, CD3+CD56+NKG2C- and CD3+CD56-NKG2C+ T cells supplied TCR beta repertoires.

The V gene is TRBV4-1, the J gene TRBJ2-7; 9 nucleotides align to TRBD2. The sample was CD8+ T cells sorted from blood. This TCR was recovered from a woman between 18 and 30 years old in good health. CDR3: CASSQDARVPLREGLTYEQYF. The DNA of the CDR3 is TGCGCCAGCAGCCAAGATGCCCGGGTCCCGTTGCGGGAGGGCCTAACCTACGAGCAGTACTTC.